What follows are 2 T cell receptor beta chains derived from one specimen sequenced in a study of shared clonotypes between healthy human individuals. Sequencing was performed with immunoSEQ multiplex PCR; in TCRdb, only in-frame clones are kept and a portion is missing. In the table there are approximately 2.3 million clones, more than 85% of which are singletons. Sequencing input: naive CD4+ T cells from PBMCs. The sample's subset: CD45RA+ positively selected. The source is a man younger than 35 in good health. Some clones in this sample may be carry-over from other donors' samples.

The chain uses TRBV5-1 and TRBJ2-5, with D possibly TRBD1 on 5 matching bases. This CDR3 spans 15 amino acids. Germline CDR1 SGHRS, CDR2 YFSETQ. Trimming pared 1 base from V and 5 bases from J, leaving 15 bases between. CDR3 bases: TGCGCCAGCAGCTTGATCCAGGGAATGGGGGAGACCCAGTACTTC. The encoded protein is CASSLIQGMGETQYF.

This clone was observed a handful of times. Other nucleotide sequences from this sample produce the same CDR3. This sequence joins TRBV6-5 and TRBJ1-1; D not resolved. Germline V gene sequence: CDR1 MNHEY, CDR2 SVGAGI. Trimming took 0 bases from V and 4 from J, leaving 6 bases between them. The CDR3 totals 13 residues. The chain's CDR3 is CASSYSSLTEAFF. The CDR3 DNA reads as TGTGCCAGCAGTTACTCCAGTCTCACTGAAGCTTTCTTT.